This T cell receptor (beta chain) was identified in a study of T cell responses to AZD1222 COVID-19 vaccine. Study-level information: Pooled together were second doses at about 4 or about 12 weeks. Study conclusions and caveats: The donors showed a predominance of white British ancestry and of females, with possible underestimation of clonal diversity. Close to half of spike-specific TCRs reportedly recognize unmutated variant regions. The study found vaccine-associated CD4 TCRs spanning spike, dominant at 160-218 and 743-854.

Produced via immunoSEQ multiplex PCR; TCRdb's table is partial and in-frame only. This sample has under 200,000 clones, with roughly 90% found just once. The V gene lost 8 bases and the J gene lost 6 bases, with 8 bases spanning the gap. Germline CDR1 MNHEY, CDR2 SMNVEV (reference sequence). The CDR3 has 11 residues. Turning to this clone: No antigen is known for it.

This clonotype was obtained from an adult in good health. This chain joins TRBV27 and TRBJ2-1; D remains ambiguous. Source: peripheral blood, taken on day 0 of AZD1222 vaccination. In DNA, the CDR3 is TGTGCCAGCCAGGCGAGCAATGAGCAGTTCTTC. Translation gives CASQASNEQFF.